The present entry profiles one TCR beta chain with its context. No antigen is known for it. Extraction and reverse transcription of RNA yielded cDNA as the sequencing template. Clones were read by immunoSEQ multiplex PCR, and TCRdb kept only the in-frame ones, dropping some. The sample includes about 42,000 clones, 50% to 70% of them seen just once. The data stem from a study of CD8+ T cells in alopecia areata. Study observations and caveats: Numerous expanded lesional clones remained in scalp and blood during tofacitinib.

Treatment reported: oral pan-JAK inhibitor, 5-10 mg twice daily. V shed 2 bases, J shed 7 bases, and the junction held 7 bases outside the gene matches. Germline V gene sequence: CDR1 MNHEY, CDR2 SVGAGI. The CDR3 is 14 amino acids. This clonotype originated in a human donor with alopecia areata. The source was CD8+ T cells sorted from blood, collected at week 4, from a patient treated with tofacitinib. The chain joins TRBV6-5 to TRBJ2-7; 8 bases line up with TRBD1. The CDR3 nucleotides read TGTGCCAGCAGTTACGCGACAGGGGTCAAGGAGCAGTACTTC. It codes for CASSYATGVKEQYF.